A selection of T cell receptor beta chains follows, all from one sample in a study of blood T cell repertoires in COVID-19. The protocol was immunoSEQ multiplex PCR, while the TCRdb copy is restricted to in-frame clones and leaves out a portion. The table records some 41,000 clones, roughly 90% of them present only once. The sequencing sample was made of peripheral blood. The source of these receptors is a human donor in a cohort sampled during active COVID-19. Both conserved end residues are part of each CDR3. Clone size appears in some rows only: once, few, many, or a class for an expanded clone.

v_call	j_call	cdr3_length	clone_size	cdr3_aa
TRBV11-2	TRBJ1-3	14	-	CASSSTRSGNTIYF
TRBV6-5	TRBJ2-2	15	-	CASGRLADGAGELFF
TRBV25-1	TRBJ1-6	16	-	CASMGPGVSDNSPLHF
TRBV3-1/TRBV3-2	TRBJ2-7	16	-	CASSPVSTSGSYEQYF
TRBV3-1/TRBV3-2	TRBJ2-3	13	-	CASSPSITDTQYF
TRBV27	TRBJ1-4	14	-	CASSLWQAPEKLFF
TRBV9	TRBJ1-5	15	few	CASSVGGHSNQPQHF
TRBV5-8	TRBJ1-2	13	-	CASAQGLGYGYTF
TRBV9	TRBJ1-6	17	-	CASSTPDRETYNSPLHF
TRBV6-5	TRBJ2-1	15	once	CASSTGSLSAGEQFF
TRBV29-1	TRBJ2-1	16	-	CSVRDFASSSYNEQFF
TRBV5-6	TRBJ2-3	14	-	CASSLLRGTDTQYF
TRBV12-1	TRBJ2-5	14	-	CASLLPGLQETQYF
TRBV5-6	TRBJ1-2	13	-	CASSLGTGGGYTF
TRBV6-6	TRBJ1-4	15	-	CASSQGTGFNEKLFF
TRBV7-3	TRBJ1-5	15	-	CASSLKYGRDQPQHF
TRBV12-5	TRBJ1-5	15	-	CASGLVSLCDQPQHF
TRBV7-9	TRBJ2-5	16	-	CASSRGSSGVSETQYF
TRBV15	TRBJ2-7	17	-	CATSRDRGTGKYNEQYF
TRBV28	TRBJ1-1	15	-	CASSSQSAGGAEAFF
TRBV7-3	TRBJ1-1	13	-	CASASGSSAQAFF
TRBV6-6	TRBJ2-3	15	-	CASSYPSGDTDTQYF
TRBV27	TRBJ2-5	15	-	CASSGEAGGQETQYF
TRBV4-2	TRBJ2-7	15	few	CASSQGSWSSYEQYF
TRBV5-1	TRBJ2-2	12	-	CASRDDREKLFF
TRBV11-2	TRBJ2-1	15	-	CASSQAGWEYNEQFF
TRBV4-1	TRBJ2-5	14	-	CASSQALRVETQYF